This T cell receptor beta chain stems from a study of blood T cells in healthy people across ages. Findings of the study overall: When set beside aged donors, long-lived donors presented more naive CD4+ cells and higher diversity.

This clonotype has only a few counts. Its target is not known. The germline CDR1 and CDR2 sequences are SGHDN and FVKESK. Trimming shortened V by 4 bases and J by 0 bases, and 6 bases separated the two germline ends. The CDR3 sequence is 13 residues long. Combining a sample-barcoded 5' primer with a J-beta primer mix, a second PCR ran for roughly 6 to 12 cycles. Every cDNA molecule carried a tag from a template-switch adaptor bearing 12 random nucleotides. One entry per CDR3 protein results from TCRdb running MiXCR on the 5' RACE reads. The data hold hundreds of thousands of distinct CDR3 sequences, with 58% observed a single time. For every donor, a draw yielded around 10 milliliters of peripheral blood.

This rearrangement joins TRBV14 to TRBJ1-1; D uncertain. The specimen sequenced was blood. The origin of this receptor is a man aged 25-45 years in good health. The CDR3 DNA follows: TGTGCCAGCAGCCCTACCTTGAACACTGAAGCTTTCTTT. Its translation: CASSPTLNTEAFF.